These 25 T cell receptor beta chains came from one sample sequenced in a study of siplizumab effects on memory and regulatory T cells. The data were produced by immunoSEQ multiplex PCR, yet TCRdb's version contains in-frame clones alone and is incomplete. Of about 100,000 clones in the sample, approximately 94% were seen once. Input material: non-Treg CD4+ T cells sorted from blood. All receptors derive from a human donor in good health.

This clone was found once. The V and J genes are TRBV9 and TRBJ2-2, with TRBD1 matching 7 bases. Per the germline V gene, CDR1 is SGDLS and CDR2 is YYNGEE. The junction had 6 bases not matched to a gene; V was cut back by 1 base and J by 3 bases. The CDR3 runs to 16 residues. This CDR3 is CASSVRQGRHTGELFF. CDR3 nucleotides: TGTGCCAGCAGCGTACGACAGGGTCGACACACCGGGGAGCTGTTTTTT.

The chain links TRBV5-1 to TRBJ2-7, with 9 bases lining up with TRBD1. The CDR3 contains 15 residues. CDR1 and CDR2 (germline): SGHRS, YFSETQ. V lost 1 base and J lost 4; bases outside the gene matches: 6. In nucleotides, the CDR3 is TGCGCCAGCAGCTTGACTCCGGGACAGGGTTACGAGCAGTACTTC. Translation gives CASSLTPGQGYEQYF.

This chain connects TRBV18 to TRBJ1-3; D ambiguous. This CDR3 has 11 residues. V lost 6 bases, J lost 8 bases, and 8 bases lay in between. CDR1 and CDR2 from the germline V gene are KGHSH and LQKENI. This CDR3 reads CASSPMDTIYF. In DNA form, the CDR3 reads TGTGCCAGCTCGCCAATGGACACCATATATTTT.

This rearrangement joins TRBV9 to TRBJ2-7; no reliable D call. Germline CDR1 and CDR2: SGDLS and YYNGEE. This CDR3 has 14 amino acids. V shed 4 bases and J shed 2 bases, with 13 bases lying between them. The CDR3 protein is CASSPSASTYEQYF. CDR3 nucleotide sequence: TGTGCCAGCAGCCCTTCAGCGTCAACCTACGAGCAGTACTTC.

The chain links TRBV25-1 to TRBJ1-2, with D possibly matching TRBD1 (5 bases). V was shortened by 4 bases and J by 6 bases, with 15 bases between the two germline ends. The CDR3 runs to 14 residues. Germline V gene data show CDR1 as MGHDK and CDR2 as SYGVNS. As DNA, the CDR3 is TGTGCCAGCAGTGTGGGGCCCAACGTCAATGGCTACACCTTC. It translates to CASSVGPNVNGYTF.

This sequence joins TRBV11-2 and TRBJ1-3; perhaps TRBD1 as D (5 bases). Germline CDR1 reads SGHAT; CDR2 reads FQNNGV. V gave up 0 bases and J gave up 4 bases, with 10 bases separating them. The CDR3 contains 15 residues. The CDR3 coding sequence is TGTGCCAGCAGCTTAGAAGGGACGCCGGGAAACACCATATATTTT. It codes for CASSLEGTPGNTIYF.

CDR3 amino acids: CASSVGTSGSYEQYF. For the CDR3, the DNA is TGCGCCAGCAGCGTCGGGACTAGCGGGAGCTACGAGCAGTACTTC. The chain has TRBV5-1 and TRBJ2-7; TRBD2 agrees at 14 bases. The CDR3 has 15 residues. Germline V gives CDR1 SGHRS, CDR2 YFSETQ. V lost 4 bases and J lost 3; bases outside the gene matches: 3. The entire variable domain, with the rest obtained from reference TRBV5-1 and TRBJ2-7, is as follows: KAGVTQTPRYLIKTRGQQVTLSCSPISGHRSVSWYQQTPGQGLQFLFEYFSETQRNKGNFPGRFSGRQFSNSRSEMNVSTLELGDSALYLCASSVGTSGSYEQYFGPGTRLTVT.

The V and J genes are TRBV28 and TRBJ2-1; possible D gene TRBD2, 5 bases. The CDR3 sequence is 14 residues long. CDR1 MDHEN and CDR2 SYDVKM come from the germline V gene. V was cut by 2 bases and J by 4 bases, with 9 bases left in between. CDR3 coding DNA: TGTGCCAGCAGTTTAACGAGGGATTACAATGAGCAGTTCTTC. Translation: CASSLTRDYNEQFF.

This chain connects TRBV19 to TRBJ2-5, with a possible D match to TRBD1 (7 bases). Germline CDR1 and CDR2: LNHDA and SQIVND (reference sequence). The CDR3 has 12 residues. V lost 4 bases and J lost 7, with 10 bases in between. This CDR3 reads CASSTGGLTQYF. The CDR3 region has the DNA TGTGCCAGTAGTACAGGGGGGCTGACCCAGTACTTC. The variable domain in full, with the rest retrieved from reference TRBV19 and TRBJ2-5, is DGGITQSPKYLFRKEGQNVTLSCEQNLNHDAMYWYRQDPGQGLRLIYYSQIVNDFQKGDIAEGYSVSREKKESFPLTVTSAQKNPTAFYLCASSTGGLTQYFGPGTRLLVL.

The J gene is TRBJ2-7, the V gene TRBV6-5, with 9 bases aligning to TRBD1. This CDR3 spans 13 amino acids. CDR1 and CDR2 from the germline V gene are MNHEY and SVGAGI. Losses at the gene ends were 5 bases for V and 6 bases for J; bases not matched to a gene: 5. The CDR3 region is CASSRQGGGEQYF. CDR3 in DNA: TGTGCCAGCAGTCGACAGGGGGGTGGCGAGCAGTACTTC.

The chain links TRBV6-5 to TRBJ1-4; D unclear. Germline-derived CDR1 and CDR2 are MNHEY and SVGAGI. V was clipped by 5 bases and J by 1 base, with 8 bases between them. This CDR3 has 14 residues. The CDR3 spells CASSPGLTNEKLFF. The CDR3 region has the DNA TGTGCCAGCAGTCCCGGTCTAACTAATGAAAAACTGTTTTTT.

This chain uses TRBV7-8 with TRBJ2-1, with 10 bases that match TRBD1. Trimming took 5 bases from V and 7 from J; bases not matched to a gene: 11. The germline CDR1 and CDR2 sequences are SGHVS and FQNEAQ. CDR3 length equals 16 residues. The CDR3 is CASSRDRDRGKNEQFF. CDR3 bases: TGTGCCAGCAGCCGAGACCGGGACAGGGGCAAAAATGAGCAGTTCTTC. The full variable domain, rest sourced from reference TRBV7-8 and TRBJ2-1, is GAGVSQSPRYKVAKRGQDVALRCDPISGHVSLFWYQQALGQGPEFLTYFQNEAQLDKSGLPSDRFFAERPEGSVSTLKIQRTQQEDSAVYLCASSRDRDRGKNEQFFGPGTRLTVL.

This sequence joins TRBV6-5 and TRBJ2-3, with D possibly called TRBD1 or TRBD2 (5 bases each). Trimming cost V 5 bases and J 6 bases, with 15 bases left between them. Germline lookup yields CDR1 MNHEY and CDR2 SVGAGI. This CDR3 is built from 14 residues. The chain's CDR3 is CASSPGTRVDTQYF. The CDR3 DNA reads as TGTGCCAGCAGTCCCGGGACCCGGGTCGATACGCAGTATTTT.

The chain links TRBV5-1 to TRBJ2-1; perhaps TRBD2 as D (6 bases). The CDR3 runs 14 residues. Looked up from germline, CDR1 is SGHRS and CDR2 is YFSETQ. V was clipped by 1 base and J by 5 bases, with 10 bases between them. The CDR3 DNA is TGCGCCAGCAGCTTGCGAACTAGCAACAATGAGCAGTTCTTC. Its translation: CASSLRTSNNEQFF.

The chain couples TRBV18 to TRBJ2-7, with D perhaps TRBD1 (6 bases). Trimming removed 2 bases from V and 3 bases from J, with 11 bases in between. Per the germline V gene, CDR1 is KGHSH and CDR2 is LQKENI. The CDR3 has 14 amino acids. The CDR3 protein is CASSPKGTIYEQYF. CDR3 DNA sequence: TGTGCCAGCTCACCAAAGGGGACAATCTACGAGCAGTACTTC. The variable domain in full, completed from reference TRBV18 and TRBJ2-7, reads NAGVMQNPRHLVRRRGQEARLRCSPMKGHSHVYWYRQLPEEGLKFMVYLQKENIIDESGMPKERFSAEFPKEGPSILRIQQVVRGDSAAYFCASSPKGTIYEQYFGPGTRLTVT.

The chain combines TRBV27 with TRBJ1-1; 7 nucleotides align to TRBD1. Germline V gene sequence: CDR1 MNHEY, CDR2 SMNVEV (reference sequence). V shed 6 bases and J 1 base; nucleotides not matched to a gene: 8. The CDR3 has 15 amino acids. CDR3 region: CASREIGTANTEAFF. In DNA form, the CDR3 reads TGTGCCAGCAGGGAAATCGGGACAGCGAACACTGAAGCTTTCTTT.

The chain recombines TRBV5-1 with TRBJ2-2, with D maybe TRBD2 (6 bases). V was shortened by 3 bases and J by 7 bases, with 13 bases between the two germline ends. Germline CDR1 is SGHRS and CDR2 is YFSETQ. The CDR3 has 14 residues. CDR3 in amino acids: CASSSNAGNGELFF. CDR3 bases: TGCGCCAGCAGCTCGAACGCGGGGAACGGGGAGCTGTTTTTT.

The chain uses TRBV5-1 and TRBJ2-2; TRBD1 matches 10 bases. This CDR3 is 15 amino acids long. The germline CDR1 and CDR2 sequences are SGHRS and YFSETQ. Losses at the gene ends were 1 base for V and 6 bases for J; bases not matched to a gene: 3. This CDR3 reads CASSLMTGGPGELFF. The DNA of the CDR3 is TGCGCCAGCAGCTTGATGACAGGGGGCCCCGGGGAGCTGTTTTTT.

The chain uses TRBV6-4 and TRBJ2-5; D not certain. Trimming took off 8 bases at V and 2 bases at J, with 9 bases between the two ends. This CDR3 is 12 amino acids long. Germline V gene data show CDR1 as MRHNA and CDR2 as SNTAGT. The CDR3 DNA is TGTGCCAGCTTTCAGTATCAAGAGACCCAGTACTTC. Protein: CASFQYQETQYF.

The CDR3 reads CASSQDRDSGNTIYF. DNA for the CDR3: TGTGCCAGCAGCCAAGACAGGGACTCTGGAAACACCATATATTTT. This rearrangement joins TRBV14 to TRBJ1-3; tentative D call: TRBD1 (5 bases). CDR1 is SGHDN, CDR2 FVKESK, per germline. The V end was cut by 0 bases, the J end by 0 bases, with 6 bases between. This CDR3 is built from 15 residues.

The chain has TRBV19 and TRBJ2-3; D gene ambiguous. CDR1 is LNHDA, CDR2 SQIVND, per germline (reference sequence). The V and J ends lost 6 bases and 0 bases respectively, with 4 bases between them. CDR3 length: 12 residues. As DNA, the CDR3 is TGTGCCAGTAGCACTAGCACAGATACGCAGTATTTT. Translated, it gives CASSTSTDTQYF.

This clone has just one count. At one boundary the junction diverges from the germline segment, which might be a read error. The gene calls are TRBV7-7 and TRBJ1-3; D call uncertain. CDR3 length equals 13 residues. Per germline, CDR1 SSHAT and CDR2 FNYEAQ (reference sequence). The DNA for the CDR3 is TGTGCTAGCAGCTTAGCCTCGGGAAACACCATATATTTT. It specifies CASSLASGNTIYF. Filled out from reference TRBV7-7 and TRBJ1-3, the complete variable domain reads GAGVSQSPRYKVTKRGQDVTLRCDPISSHATLYWYQQALGQGPEFLTYFNYEAQPDKSGLPSDRFSAERPEGSISTLTIQRTEQRDSAMYRCASSLASGNTIYFGEGSWLTVV.

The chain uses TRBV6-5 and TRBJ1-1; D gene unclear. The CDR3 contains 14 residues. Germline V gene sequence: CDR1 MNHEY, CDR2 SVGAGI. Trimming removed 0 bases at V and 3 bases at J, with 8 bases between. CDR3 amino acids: CASSYSWGDTEAFF. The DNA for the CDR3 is TGTGCCAGCAGTTACTCGTGGGGTGACACTGAAGCTTTCTTT.

CDR3 region: CASSALSTGVETQYF. DNA for the CDR3: TGCGCCAGCAGCGCACTAAGTACAGGGGTAGAGACCCAGTACTTC. The chain employs TRBV5-1 and TRBJ2-5, with 7 bases fitting TRBD1. Germline loops: CDR1 SGHRS, CDR2 YFSETQ. This CDR3 is built from 15 residues. V was pared by 4 bases and J by 4 bases, with 10 bases of the junction left unmatched.

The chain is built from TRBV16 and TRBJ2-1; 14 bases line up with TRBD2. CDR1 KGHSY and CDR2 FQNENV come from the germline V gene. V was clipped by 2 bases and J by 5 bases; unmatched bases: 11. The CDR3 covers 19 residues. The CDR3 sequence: CASSQPRGTSGGAHNEQFF. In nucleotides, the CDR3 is TGTGCCAGCAGCCAACCCCGTGGGACTAGCGGGGGAGCCCACAATGAGCAGTTCTTC.